The 26 T cell receptor beta chains below all came from one sample that was sequenced in a study of Graves' ophthalmopathy and Graves' hyperthyroidism. Amplified material comprised TCR beta CDR3 regions derived from RNA transcripts. Following a first-round RT-PCR that used HTBI primers, a second-round multiplex PCR was carried out. Using its own MiXCR run on the multiplex PCR reads, TCRdb lists one record per CDR3 protein. In the table there are about 500,000 distinct CDR3 sequences, 35% to 45% of which are singletons. Sequencing input: peripheral blood or thyroid tissue (not recorded which). The receptors stem from an adult man with Graves' hyperthyroidism.

The gene calls are TRBV2 and TRBJ2-7; TRBD1 matches at 9 bases. V lost 8 bases to trimming and J lost 3 bases; unmatched junction nucleotides: 8. Per germline, CDR1 SNHLY and CDR2 FYNNEI. The CDR3 spans 14 residues. CDR3 in DNA: TGTGCCAGCTCACCCGGACAGGGGAACTACGAGCAGTACTTC. Its translation is CASSPGQGNYEQYF.

This clonotype came up a few times. The gene calls are TRBV12-3 or TRBV12-4 and TRBJ1-5; no firm D call. The CDR3 totals 14 residues. Trimming took off 5 bases at V and 4 bases at J, with 12 bases between the two ends. CDR3 sequence reads: CASSRAGPNQPQHF. DNA of the CDR3: TGTGCCAGCAGTAGAGCCGGACCGAATCAGCCCCAGCATTTT.

The sample holds one count of this clonotype. CDR3 coding DNA: TGTGCCACCAGCAGTTTTGGACAGGCACAAGAGACCCAGTACTTC. Its translation is CATSSFGQAQETQYF. The rearrangement uses TRBV15 and TRBJ2-5; 7 bases align to TRBD1. J lost 2 bases, V lost 3 bases, and 6 bases had no gene match. The CDR3 covers 15 residues. Germline assignment: CDR1 LNHNV and CDR2 YYDKDF (reference sequence).

V gene TRBV9 combines with J gene TRBJ1-6, with 11 bases matching TRBD1. This CDR3 has 15 amino acids. J was trimmed by 9 bases and V by 3 bases; bases with no gene match: 5. Germline V gives CDR1 SGDLS, CDR2 YYNGEE. The chain's CDR3 is CASSEGGTGGSPLHF. DNA for the CDR3: TGTGCCAGCAGCGAGGGGGGGACAGGGGGTTCACCCCTCCACTTT.

The chain uses TRBV3-1 and TRBJ1-3; D gene uncertain. CDR1 LGHDT and CDR2 YNNKEL come from the germline V gene (reference sequence). Trimming removed 1 base at V and 0 bases at J, with 10 bases between. The CDR3 extends over 16 amino acids. The CDR3 region has the DNA TGTGCCAGCAGCCAAGGAGAGTCTTACTCTGGAAACACCATATATTTT. Its translation: CASSQGESYSGNTIYF.

This rearrangement joins TRBV30 to TRBJ2-7; TRBD2 agrees at 14 bases. CDR1 is GTSNPN, CDR2 SVGIG, per germline (reference sequence). The CDR3 length is 13 residues. The trim removed 3 bases at V and 6 bases at J, leaving 1 base unmatched. The CDR3 bases are TGTGCCTGGAGCGGACTAGCGGGAGGCGAGCAGTACTTC. This translates into CAWSGLAGGEQYF.

Details on this clonotype: A much larger clone sits a single nucleotide away, making a read error possible. V usage is TRBV7-4 and J usage is TRBJ2-2; D might be TRBD2 (5 bases). This CDR3 has 12 amino acids. Germline CDR1 and CDR2: SGHVT and SQSDAQ. CDR3 loop: CASSIYTGEPFF. CDR3 bases: TGTGCCAGCAGTATTTACACCGGGGAGCCGTTTTTT.

The rearrangement links TRBV5-1 to TRBJ1-2; 7 bases are shared with TRBD1. Germline-derived CDR1 and CDR2 are SGHRS and YFSETQ. This CDR3 region has 16 residues. Unmatched junction bases numbered 12, after V lost 3 bases and J lost 4 bases. CDR3 loop: CASSSPPRTGGYGYTF. The DNA of the CDR3 is TGCGCCAGCAGCTCCCCCCCCCGGACAGGCGGCTATGGCTACACCTTC. The full variable domain, its missing parts supplied by reference TRBV5-1 and TRBJ1-2, is KAGVTQTPRYLIKTRGQQVTLSCSPISGHRSVSWYQQTPGQGLQFLFEYFSETQRNKGNFPGRFSGRQFSNSRSEMNVSTLELGDSALYLCASSSPPRTGGYGYTFGSGTRLTVV.

This chain connects TRBV5-4 to TRBJ1-1, with 8 bases identical to TRBD1. The CDR3 runs 14 residues. Trimming cost V 5 bases and J 5 bases; bases outside gene matches: 8. The germline gives CDR1 SGHNT, CDR2 YYREEE (reference sequence). The CDR3 loop reads CASRLQGDKTEAFF. For the CDR3, the DNA is TGTGCCAGCAGACTACAGGGGGATAAGACTGAAGCTTTCTTT.

This clonotype was counted many times. CDR3 sequence reads: CASTIGTTSNYGYTF. CDR3 nucleotides: TGTGCCAGCACCATTGGGACAACATCTAACTATGGCTACACCTTC. The J gene is TRBJ1-2, the V gene TRBV5-8, with a possible D match to TRBD1 (6 bases). V was cut by 6 bases and J by 0 bases, with 15 bases left in between. The CDR3 totals 15 residues. CDR1 and CDR2 from the germline V gene are SGHTS and YDEGEE.

The chain employs TRBV19 and TRBJ2-1; TRBD2 might be the D (6 bases). Germline CDR1 reads LNHDA; CDR2 reads SQIVND (reference sequence). The V and J ends lost 3 bases and 7 bases respectively, with 7 bases between them. There are 12 residues in the CDR3. CDR3 sequence: CASSIGTNEQFF. The CDR3 nucleotides read TGTGCCAGTAGTATCGGGACTAATGAGCAGTTCTTC.

CDR3 in amino acids: CSVDEGLNYEQYF. The DNA for the CDR3 is TGCAGCGTTGATGAGGGGCTGAACTACGAGCAGTACTTC. The genes are TRBV29-1 and TRBJ2-7; D may correspond to TRBD1 or TRBD2 (5 bases each). This CDR3 region has 13 residues. CDR1 is SQVTM and CDR2 is ANQGSEA in the germline V gene. V was shortened by 3 bases and J by 3 bases, with 12 bases between the two germline ends.

There are many counts of this clonotype. The V gene is TRBV7-9, the J gene TRBJ1-2, with 8 positions matching TRBD1. CDR3 length equals 15 residues. The germline V gene has CDR1 SEHNR and CDR2 FQNEAQ (reference sequence). Trimming cost V 4 bases and J 6 bases; bases outside gene matches: 10. CDR3 region: CASSSDGQGWHGYTF. CDR3 bases: TGTGCCAGCAGCTCCGACGGACAGGGCTGGCATGGCTACACCTTC. The complete variable domain, with remaining parts taken from reference TRBV7-9 and TRBJ1-2, reads DTGVSQNPRHKITKRGQNVTFRCDPISEHNRLYWYRQTLGQGPEFLTYFQNEAQLEKSRLLSDRFSAERPKGSFSTLEIQRTEQGDSAMYLCASSSDGQGWHGYTFGSGTRLTVV.

This clonotype was observed a handful of times. The chain links TRBV12-3 or TRBV12-4 to TRBJ1-2; 7 bases are shared with TRBD1. There are 15 residues in the CDR3. After removal of 3 bases from V and 6 bases from J, the junction contained 10 bases not matched to a gene. This CDR3 is CASSFQDRPVNGYTF. The CDR3 DNA reads TGTGCCAGCAGTTTTCAGGACAGGCCAGTTAATGGCTACACCTTC.

V usage is TRBV7-8 and J usage is TRBJ1-6; TRBD1 might be the D (5 bases). Germline CDR1 SGHVS, CDR2 FQNEAQ. The CDR3 runs to 16 residues. The germline V and J ends were trimmed by 5 bases and 6 bases, with 17 bases remaining between them. The CDR3 DNA reads TGTGCCAGCAGCACGCTCCAGGGTCTCATTAATTCACCCCTCCACTTT. Amino acid sequence: CASSTLQGLINSPLHF.

The sample holds many counts of this clonotype. The chain has TRBV14 and TRBJ1-2, with D maybe TRBD1 (5 bases). V lost 1 base to trimming and J lost 7 bases, with 7 bases between them. This CDR3 comprises 12 residues. Germline values: CDR1 SGHDN, CDR2 FVKESK. The CDR3 region has the DNA TGTGCCAGCAGCCAAGGGGGGATTGGCTACACCTTC. Translating gives CASSQGGIGYTF.

This clonotype was counted once. J is TRBJ1-1 and V is TRBV12-5, with D unresolved. Per the germline V gene, CDR1 is LGHNT and CDR2 is FRNRAP. CDR3 length equals 14 residues. V was pared by 3 bases and J by 3 bases, with 11 bases between. The CDR3 DNA reads as TGTGCTAGTGGTTTCGGCAGGCGCGACACTGAAGCTTTCTTT. Its protein product is CASGFGRRDTEAFF.

The chain joins TRBV4-2 to TRBJ2-5; possible D gene TRBD2, 6 bases. The V gene's germline CDR1 is LGHNA and CDR2 YNFKEQ. V lost 0 bases to trimming and J lost 4 bases, with 12 bases between them. The length of the CDR3 is 15 residues. CDR3 bases: TGTGCCAGCAGCCAAGACCGGGACTTCCGAGAGACCCAGTACTTC. Its protein product is CASSQDRDFRETQYF.

The table lists this clonotype with a few counts. The gene calls are TRBV10-3 and TRBJ2-5, with TRBD1 as a possible D gene (6 bases). CDR3 length equals 13 residues. V lost 2 bases and J lost 4, with 8 bases in between. Germline V lookup: CDR1 ENHRY, CDR2 SYGVKD. Here the CDR3 DNA reads TGTGCCATCAGTGAGGTCAGGGGAGAGACCCAGTACTTC. Translation gives CAISEVRGETQYF.

The rearrangement links TRBV5-1 to TRBJ1-2; D is perhaps TRBD1 (5 bases). The V gene lost 6 bases and the J gene lost 2 bases, with 11 bases spanning the gap. Looked up from germline, CDR1 is SGHRS and CDR2 is YFSETQ. The CDR3 covers 13 residues. In DNA, the CDR3 is TGCGCCAGCATCCCGACAGTGAACTATGGCTACACCTTC. Translated, it gives CASIPTVNYGYTF.

CDR3: CATSVQGVGDNEQYF. The CDR3 nucleotides are TGTGCCACCAGTGTGCAGGGGGTTGGGGACAATGAGCAGTATTTT. V gene TRBV24-1 combines with J gene TRBJ2-3, with TRBD1 matching 7 bases. Germline V CDR1 and CDR2: KGHDR, SFDVKD. The CDR3 is made up of 15 amino acids. J was trimmed by 11 bases and V by 5 bases; bases with no gene match: 15.

The J gene is TRBJ1-4, the V gene TRBV19; a possible D gene is TRBD1 (5 bases). This CDR3 is 17 amino acids long. Per germline, CDR1 LNHDA and CDR2 SQIVND (reference sequence). The V gene lost 7 bases and the J gene lost 0 bases, with 18 bases spanning the gap. This CDR3 is CASNPRARAATNEKLFF. The CDR3 DNA follows: TGTGCCAGTAACCCGAGGGCCAGGGCCGCAACTAATGAAAAACTGTTTTTT.

This clonotype has more than one count but fewer than ten. This chain joins TRBV19 and TRBJ2-2; tentatively, D is TRBD2 (6 bases). CDR1 and CDR2 (germline): LNHDA, SQIVND (reference sequence). V shed 3 bases and J shed 0 bases, with 11 bases lying between them. This CDR3 is built from 16 residues. This chain's CDR3 is CASSIGGLSNTGELFF. The CDR3 DNA follows: TGTGCCAGTAGTATCGGGGGACTTTCGAACACCGGGGAGCTGTTTTTT. The full variable domain, its missing parts supplied by reference TRBV19 and TRBJ2-2, is DGGITQSPKYLFRKEGQNVTLSCEQNLNHDAMYWYRQDPGQGLRLIYYSQIVNDFQKGDIAEGYSVSREKKESFPLTVTSAQKNPTAFYLCASSIGGLSNTGELFFGEGSRLTVL.

The chain joins TRBV5-6 to TRBJ2-1; no clear D. The DNA end is more similar to TRBJ2-7, so the J call may be wrong. The CDR3 has 14 amino acids. The germline V gene has CDR1 SGHDT and CDR2 YYEEEE. The CDR3 DNA is TGTGCCAGCAGCTTGGCCCCCTACTACAATGAGCAGTACTTC. Translating it yields CASSLAPYYNEQYF.

This rearrangement joins TRBV29-1 to TRBJ1-3; 7 bases match TRBD1. The CDR3 length is 13 residues. J was trimmed by 7 bases and V by 6 bases; bases with no gene match: 9. Germline V gives CDR1 SQVTM, CDR2 ANQGSEA. The CDR3 sequence: CSVLPTGPNTIYF. In DNA, the CDR3 is TGCAGCGTCCTCCCGACAGGGCCGAACACCATATATTTT. The variable domain in full, with the rest retrieved from reference TRBV29-1 and TRBJ1-3, is SAVISQKPSRDICQRGTSLTIQCQVDSQVTMMFWYRQQPGQSLTLIATANQGSEATYESGFVIDKFPISRPNLTFSTLTVSNMSPEDSSIYLCSVLPTGPNTIYFGEGSWLTVV.

This clonotype came up a few times. The V and J genes are TRBV5-1 and TRBJ2-7, with no clear D. The CDR3 is 14 amino acids. With 1 base removed from V and 0 bases from J, the gap between germline ends came to 8 bases. Germline assignment: CDR1 SGHRS and CDR2 YFSETQ. CDR3 protein: CASSLLSTSYEQYF. In DNA form, the CDR3 reads TGCGCCAGCAGCTTGCTTTCAACCTCCTACGAGCAGTACTTC.